These 28 T cell receptor beta chains share one sample of origin, sequenced in a study of shared clonotypes between healthy human individuals. Sequenced by immunoSEQ multiplex PCR; TCRdb stores in-frame clones only, minus some. The data show some 2,100,000 clones, more than 90% seen once. Material: naive CD4+ T cells sorted from blood. Subset specified: CD45RA+ positively selected. These receptor sequences come from a man younger than 35 in good health.

V usage is TRBV4-3 and J usage is TRBJ2-1; the D gene is possibly TRBD2 (6 bases). V was cut by 1 base and J by 1 base, with 11 bases left in between. CDR3 length: 16 amino acids. Germline CDR1 and CDR2: LGHNA and YSLEER. The CDR3 bases are TGCGCCAGCAGCCAAGCGGGGCTAGCGTCCTACAATGAGCAGTTCTTC. It codes for CASSQAGLASYNEQFF.

V is TRBV4-1 and J is TRBJ1-5; no reliable D call. Trimming stripped 3 bases from V and 4 bases from J, with 7 bases between. The CDR3 covers 13 residues. Germline CDR1 reads MGHRA; CDR2 reads YSYEKL. The CDR3 here is CASSHGRNQPQHF. For the CDR3, the DNA is TGCGCCAGCAGCCACGGACGGAATCAGCCCCAGCATTTT.

The rearrangement uses TRBV28 and TRBJ1-2; D gene uncertain. Germline CDR1 MDHEN, CDR2 SYDVKM. The V gene lost 4 bases and the J gene lost 7 bases, with 10 bases spanning the gap. This CDR3 is 12 amino acids long. The CDR3 coding sequence is TGTGCCAGCAGTTCGTCCTTGGCTGGCTACACCTTC. Protein product: CASSSSLAGYTF.

The chain couples TRBV2 to TRBJ2-2; 7 bases agree with TRBD2. This CDR3 has 11 amino acids. Germline CDR1 reads SNHLY; CDR2 reads FYNNEI. Trimming removed 8 bases from V and 13 bases from J; junction bases left unmatched: 7. The CDR3 loop reads CASGRERGLFF. CDR3 nucleotide sequence: TGTGCCAGCGGGCGGGAGCGGGGGCTGTTTTTT.

The V gene is TRBV7-2, the J gene TRBJ1-5; D not resolved. The CDR3 extends over 16 amino acids. Germline V gives CDR1 SGHTA, CDR2 FQGNSA. Trimming pared 5 bases from V and 0 bases from J, leaving 14 bases between. CDR3 protein: CASSPYYSDSNQPQHF. The CDR3 bases are TGTGCCAGCAGCCCATATTACAGTGATAGCAATCAGCCCCAGCATTTT. The full variable domain, in which reference TRBV7-2 and TRBJ1-5 provide the parts outside the CDR3, is GAGVSQSPSNKVTEKGKDVELRCDPISGHTALYWYRQSLGQGLEFLIYFQGNSAPDKSGLPSDRFSAERTGGSVSTLTIQRTQQEDSAVYLCASSPYYSDSNQPQHFGDGTRLSIL.

The J gene is TRBJ1-2, the V gene TRBV19; TRBD1 is a possible D gene (5 bases). V shed 1 base and J shed 6 bases, with 9 bases lying between them. Germline V gene sequence: CDR1 LNHDA, CDR2 SQIVND (reference sequence). This CDR3 comprises 13 residues. Written as DNA, the CDR3 is TGTGCCAGTAGTATAGGAGGAGGGGATGGCTACACCTTC. Translated, it gives CASSIGGGDGYTF.

This clone appeared once. At the DNA level, this CDR3 is encoded by other sequences in the same sample as well. The chain recombines TRBV9 with TRBJ2-5; no clear D. Trimming cost V 0 bases and J 5 bases, with 11 bases left between them. Germline CDR1 and CDR2: SGDLS and YYNGEE. This CDR3 contains 14 residues. CDR3 nucleotides: TGTGCCAGCAGCGTAGAGGGTTTTGGGGAGACCCAGTACTTC. Translated, it gives CASSVEGFGETQYF.

The chain is built from TRBV11-3 and TRBJ2-7; maybe TRBD2 (6 bases). The CDR3 covers 13 residues. Germline V lookup: CDR1 SGHNT, CDR2 YENEEA. V was shortened by 5 bases and J by 3 bases, with 11 bases between the two germline ends. The chain's CDR3 is CASSPDGGYEQYF. The CDR3 region has the DNA TGTGCCAGCAGCCCCGACGGGGGCTACGAGCAGTACTTC.

This clone was counted a single time. The chain employs TRBV18 and TRBJ1-5; perhaps TRBD1 as D (5 bases). Germline CDR1 reads KGHSH; CDR2 reads LQKENI. This CDR3 is built from 13 residues. The V end lost 6 bases, the J end lost 4 bases, and 10 bases lay between the germline ends. CDR3 loop: CASSDSRNQPQHF. CDR3 nucleotide sequence: TGTGCCAGCTCTGACAGCCGTAATCAGCCCCAGCATTTT.

Concerning this clone: Its ends do not fully match the called genes, so a read error is possible. The V and J genes are TRBV2 and TRBJ1-4; D may be TRBD1 (5 bases). Germline lookup yields CDR1 SNHLY and CDR2 FYNNEI. The CDR3 extends over 14 amino acids. The CDR3 is CASTGEGAKEKLFF. The CDR3 DNA reads TGTGCCAGCACGGGAGAAGGGGCTAAGGAAAAACTGTTTTTT.

Concerning this clone itself: The sample holds other DNA sequences that translate to the same CDR3. The chain joins TRBV2 to TRBJ1-5; a weak D match, TRBD1 (6 bases). There are 15 residues in the CDR3. V lost 3 bases and J lost 3, with 12 bases in between. Per the germline V gene, CDR1 is SNHLY and CDR2 is FYNNEI. CDR3 loop: CASSDRGRDNQPQHF. In DNA form, the CDR3 reads TGTGCCAGCAGTGATAGGGGGAGAGACAATCAGCCCCAGCATTTT.

About this clone: Other DNA sequences in this specimen translate into the identical CDR3. This chain uses TRBV19 with TRBJ1-1, with D unresolved. With 3 bases removed from V and 5 bases from J, the gap between germline ends came to 7 bases. From germline, CDR1 is LNHDA and CDR2 SQIVND (reference sequence). The CDR3 loop spans 12 amino acids. Here the CDR3 reads CASSILGTEAFF. For the CDR3, the DNA is TGTGCCAGTAGTATTTTGGGGACTGAAGCTTTCTTT.

The chain uses TRBV5-1 and TRBJ2-3; 13 bases align to TRBD2. V was pared by 4 bases and J by 3 bases, with 5 bases of the junction left unmatched. In germline, CDR1 is SGHRS, CDR2 YFSETQ. The CDR3 spans 16 residues. CDR3 sequence (DNA): TGCGCCAGCAGCCCGGGACTAGCGGGAATGACAGATACGCAGTATTTT. Translation gives CASSPGLAGMTDTQYF.

Points on this clone: The sample contains more than one DNA sequence encoding this CDR3. The chain couples TRBV5-1 to TRBJ2-7; D is uncertain. This CDR3 region has 13 residues. Germline CDR1 reads SGHRS; CDR2 reads YFSETQ. With 1 base removed from V and 0 bases from J, the gap between germline ends came to 5 bases. CDR3 sequence reads: CASSLLSSYEQYF. The CDR3 region has the DNA TGCGCCAGCAGCTTGTTGAGCTCCTACGAGCAGTACTTC. Together with reference TRBV5-1 and TRBJ2-7, the CDR3 gives the full variable domain: KAGVTQTPRYLIKTRGQQVTLSCSPISGHRSVSWYQQTPGQGLQFLFEYFSETQRNKGNFPGRFSGRQFSNSRSEMNVSTLELGDSALYLCASSLLSSYEQYFGPGTRLTVT.

Turning to this clone: At one end the junction does not follow the germline gene, possibly because of a read error. The sample holds other DNA sequences that translate to the same CDR3. The CDR3 region is CASSLGLAGVETQYF. For the CDR3, the DNA is TGTGCTAGCAGCCTGGGACTAGCGGGAGTAGAGACCCAGTACTTC. V is TRBV7-7 and J is TRBJ2-5; 14 bases align to TRBD2. The CDR3 extends over 15 amino acids. Germline values: CDR1 SSHAT, CDR2 FNYEAQ (reference sequence).

The chain recombines TRBV5-1 with TRBJ1-2; D is unclear. The V gene's germline CDR1 is SGHRS and CDR2 YFSETQ. V was cut by 0 bases and J by 7 bases, with 13 bases left in between. This CDR3 contains 14 residues. Here the CDR3 DNA reads TGCGCCAGCAGCTTGGGCGAGGGAAGATCTGGCTACACCTTC. Translating it yields CASSLGEGRSGYTF.

The rearrangement joins TRBV5-1 to TRBJ2-3, with D tentatively TRBD2 (5 bases). Germline CDR1 and CDR2: SGHRS and YFSETQ. This CDR3 is built from 17 residues. V was pared by 0 bases and J by 1 base, with 15 bases between. The CDR3 DNA is TGCGCCAGCAGCTTGGCCCCGGGGTCAGGCGGCACAGATACGCAGTATTTT. This translates into CASSLAPGSGGTDTQYF.

Turning to this clone: Additional DNA sequences in this sample encode the identical CDR3. The chain's CDR3 is CAWSSGGTDTQYF. CDR3 in DNA: TGTGCCTGGAGTAGTGGGGGGACAGATACGCAGTATTTT. This chain links TRBV30 with TRBJ2-3; D may be TRBD2 (6 bases). Germline CDR1 GTSNPN, CDR2 SVGIG (reference sequence). V lost 2 bases to trimming and J lost 3 bases, with 9 bases between them. The CDR3 contains 13 residues.

The rearrangement uses TRBV28 and TRBJ1-1; D is unclear. The V end was cut by 1 base, the J end by 6 bases, with 12 bases between. CDR3 length equals 14 residues. Per the germline V gene, CDR1 is MDHEN and CDR2 is SYDVKM. The CDR3 nucleotides are TGTGCCAGCAGTTTATCGGGCTTTGGGGCTGAAGCTTTCTTT. It translates to CASSLSGFGAEAFF.

This sequence joins TRBV25-1 and TRBJ2-7, with D maybe TRBD2 (6 bases). Germline CDR1 is MGHDK and CDR2 is SYGVNS. Trimming stripped 6 bases from V and 3 bases from J, with 12 bases between. The CDR3 has 13 amino acids. The CDR3 is CASSRLVFYEQYF. In DNA form, the CDR3 reads TGTGCCAGCAGCCGACTAGTGTTCTACGAGCAGTACTTC.

This rearrangement joins TRBV28 to TRBJ1-2; D not resolved. V lost 4 bases and J lost 4, with 7 bases in between. This CDR3 is 12 amino acids long. CDR1 and CDR2 (germline): MDHEN, SYDVKM. CDR3 region: CASSSEVYGYTF. The CDR3, as DNA: TGTGCCAGCAGTTCCGAGGTCTATGGCTACACCTTC.

This clone was seen once. V and J are TRBV7-2 and TRBJ2-1; no firm D call. The germline gives CDR1 SGHTA, CDR2 FQGNSA. The CDR3 contains 15 residues. Trimming pared 0 bases from V and 7 bases from J, leaving 13 bases between. CDR3 DNA: TGTGCCAGCAGCTTAGCGGTTCTTCTGGGTAATGAGCAGTTCTTC. It yields the protein CASSLAVLLGNEQFF.

The chain is built from TRBV4-1 and TRBJ2-5; D gene uncertain. The CDR3 is made up of 13 amino acids. V lost 2 bases and J 0 bases, leaving 4 bases between the germline ends. Germline CDR1 is MGHRA and CDR2 is YSYEKL. The CDR3 nucleotides are TGCGCCAGCAGCCAACTGTACCAAGAGACCCAGTACTTC. As protein: CASSQLYQETQYF.

This clone has just one count. J is TRBJ2-7 and V is TRBV14; no reliable D call. Germline V gene lookup returns CDR1 SGHDN and CDR2 FVKESK. The V gene lost 4 bases and the J gene lost 6 bases, with 13 bases spanning the gap. This CDR3 is built from 13 residues. CDR3 in DNA: TGTGCCAGCAGCCCGAGACTGTCGGGCGAGCAGTACTTC. Amino acid sequence: CASSPRLSGEQYF.

Remarks on this clone: Additional DNA sequences in this sample encode the identical CDR3. The chain recombines TRBV27 with TRBJ1-6; TRBD1 matches 8 bases. With V trimmed by 5 bases and J by 7 bases, 4 bases remained unmatched. This CDR3 has 14 amino acids. The germline CDR1 and CDR2 sequences are MNHEY and SMNVEV (reference sequence). The CDR3 DNA reads as TGTGCCAGCAGTCTTGGGACAGGAAATTCACCCCTCCACTTT. Protein sequence: CASSLGTGNSPLHF.

Comments on this clone: The same CDR3 arises from other DNA sequences in this sample as well. V usage is TRBV18 and J usage is TRBJ2-3; TRBD1 aligns across 9 bases. Per the germline V gene, CDR1 is KGHSH and CDR2 is LQKENI. The CDR3 totals 14 residues. The junction had 2 bases not matched to a gene; V was cut back by 3 bases and J by 4 bases. CDR3 sequence: CASSPGQGPDTQYF. The CDR3 nucleotides read TGTGCCAGCTCACCGGGACAGGGACCAGATACGCAGTATTTT. Full variable domain (rest looked up from reference TRBV18 and TRBJ2-3): NAGVMQNPRHLVRRRGQEARLRCSPMKGHSHVYWYRQLPEEGLKFMVYLQKENIIDESGMPKERFSAEFPKEGPSILRIQQVVRGDSAAYFCASSPGQGPDTQYFGPGTRLTVL.

V is TRBV19 and J is TRBJ2-7, with TRBD1 matching over 11 bases. Trimming cost V 5 bases and J 0 bases; bases outside gene matches: 3. CDR3 size: 15 residues. CDR1 LNHDA and CDR2 SQIVND come from the germline V gene (reference sequence). Here the CDR3 DNA reads TGTGCCAGTAGTTTGGGACAGGGGGTCTCCTACGAGCAGTACTTC. Amino acid sequence: CASSLGQGVSYEQYF.

The chain couples TRBV4-1 to TRBJ2-7; 7 bases are a match to TRBD1. Germline V gives CDR1 MGHRA, CDR2 YSYEKL. The CDR3 length is 16 residues. Trimming at V came to 2 bases and at J to 2 bases, leaving 9 bases not matched to a gene. CDR3 coding DNA: TGCGCCAGCAGCCAACTCGGGACAGTTGCAACCTACGAGCAGTACTTC. This translates into CASSQLGTVATYEQYF.